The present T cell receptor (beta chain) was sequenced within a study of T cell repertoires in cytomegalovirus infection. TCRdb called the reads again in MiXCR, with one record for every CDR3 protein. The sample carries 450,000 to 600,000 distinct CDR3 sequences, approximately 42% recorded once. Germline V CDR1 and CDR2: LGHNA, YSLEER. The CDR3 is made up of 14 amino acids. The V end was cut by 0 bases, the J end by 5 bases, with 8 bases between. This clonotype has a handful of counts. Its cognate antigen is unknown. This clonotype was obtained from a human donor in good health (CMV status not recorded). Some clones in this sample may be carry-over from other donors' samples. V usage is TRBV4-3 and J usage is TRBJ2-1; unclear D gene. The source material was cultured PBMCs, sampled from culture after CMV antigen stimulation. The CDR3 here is CASSQDHGDNEQFF. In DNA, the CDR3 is TGCGCCAGCAGCCAAGATCATGGAGACAATGAGCAGTTCTTC.